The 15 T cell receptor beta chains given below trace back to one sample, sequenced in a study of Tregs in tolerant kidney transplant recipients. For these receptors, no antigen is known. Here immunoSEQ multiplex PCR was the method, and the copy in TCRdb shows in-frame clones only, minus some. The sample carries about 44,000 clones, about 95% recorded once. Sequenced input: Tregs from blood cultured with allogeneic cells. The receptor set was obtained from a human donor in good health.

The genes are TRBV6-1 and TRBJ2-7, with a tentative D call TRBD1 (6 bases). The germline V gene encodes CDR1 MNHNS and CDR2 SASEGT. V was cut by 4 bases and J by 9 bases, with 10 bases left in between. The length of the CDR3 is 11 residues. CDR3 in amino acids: CASSATGLQYF. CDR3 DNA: TGTGCCAGCAGTGCAACAGGGTTGCAGTACTTC.

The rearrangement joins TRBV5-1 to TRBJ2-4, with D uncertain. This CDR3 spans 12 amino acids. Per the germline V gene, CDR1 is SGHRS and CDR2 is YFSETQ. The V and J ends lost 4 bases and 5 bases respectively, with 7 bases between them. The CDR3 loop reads CASSGPQNIQYF. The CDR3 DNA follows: TGCGCCAGCAGCGGGCCCCAAAACATTCAGTACTTC. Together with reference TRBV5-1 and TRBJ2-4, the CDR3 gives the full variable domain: KAGVTQTPRYLIKTRGQQVTLSCSPISGHRSVSWYQQTPGQGLQFLFEYFSETQRNKGNFPGRFSGRQFSNSRSEMNVSTLELGDSALYLCASSGPQNIQYFGAGTRLSVL.

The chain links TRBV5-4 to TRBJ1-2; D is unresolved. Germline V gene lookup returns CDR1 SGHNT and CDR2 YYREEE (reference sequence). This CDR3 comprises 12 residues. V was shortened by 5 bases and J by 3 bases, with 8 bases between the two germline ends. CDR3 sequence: CASSFLDYGYTF. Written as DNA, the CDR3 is TGTGCCAGCAGTTTTTTGGACTATGGCTACACCTTC.

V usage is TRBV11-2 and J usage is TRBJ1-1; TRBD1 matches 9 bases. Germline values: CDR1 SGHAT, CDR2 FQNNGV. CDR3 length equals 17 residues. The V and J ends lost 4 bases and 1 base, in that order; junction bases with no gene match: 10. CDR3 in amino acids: CASSSILQGAWNTEAFF. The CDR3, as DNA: TGTGCCAGCAGCTCTATTTTACAGGGGGCATGGAACACTGAAGCTTTCTTT.

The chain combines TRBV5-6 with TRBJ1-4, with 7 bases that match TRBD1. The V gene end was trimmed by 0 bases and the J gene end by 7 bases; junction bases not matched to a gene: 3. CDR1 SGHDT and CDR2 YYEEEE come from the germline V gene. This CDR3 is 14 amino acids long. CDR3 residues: CASSLAQGVEKLFF. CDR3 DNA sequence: TGTGCCAGCAGCTTGGCTCAGGGGGTTGAAAAACTGTTTTTT.

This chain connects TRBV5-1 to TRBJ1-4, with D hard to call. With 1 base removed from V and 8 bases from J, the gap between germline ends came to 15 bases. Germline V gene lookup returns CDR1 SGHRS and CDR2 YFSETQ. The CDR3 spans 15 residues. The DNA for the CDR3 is TGCGCCAGCAGCTTGAACGCAGGATGGGGAGAAAAACTGTTTTTT. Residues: CASSLNAGWGEKLFF.

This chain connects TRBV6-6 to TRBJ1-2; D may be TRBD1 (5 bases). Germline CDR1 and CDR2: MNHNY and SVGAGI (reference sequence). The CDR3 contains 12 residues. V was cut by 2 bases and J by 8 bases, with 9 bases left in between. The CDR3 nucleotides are TGTGCCAGCAGTTACAGGGACCGGGGCTACACCTTC. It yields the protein CASSYRDRGYTF.

The CDR3 coding sequence is TGCGCCAGCAGCTTGGGTTATGGGAAGGGTTTAGCACCCGCGGCCCTCCACTTT. Amino acids: CASSLGYGKGLAPAALHF. The V call is TRBV5-1, the J call TRBJ1-6; no clear D gene. Per the germline V gene, CDR1 is SGHRS and CDR2 is YFSETQ. The V end was cut by 0 bases, the J end by 14 bases, with 27 bases between. This CDR3 is built from 18 residues.

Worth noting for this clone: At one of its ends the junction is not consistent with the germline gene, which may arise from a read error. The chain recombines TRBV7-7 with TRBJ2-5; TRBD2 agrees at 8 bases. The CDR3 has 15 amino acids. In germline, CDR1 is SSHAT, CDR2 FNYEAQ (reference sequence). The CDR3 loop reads CASSLAGRGLKTQYF. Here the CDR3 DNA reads TGTGCTAGCAGCTTAGCGGGGAGGGGTCTTAAGACCCAGTACTTC.

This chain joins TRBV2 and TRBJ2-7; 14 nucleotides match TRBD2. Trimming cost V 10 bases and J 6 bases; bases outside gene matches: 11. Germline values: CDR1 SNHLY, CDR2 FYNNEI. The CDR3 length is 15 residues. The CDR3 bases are TGTGCCACCCAAGGGGGACTAGCGGGAGAATCCGAGCAGTACTTC. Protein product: CATQGGLAGESEQYF.

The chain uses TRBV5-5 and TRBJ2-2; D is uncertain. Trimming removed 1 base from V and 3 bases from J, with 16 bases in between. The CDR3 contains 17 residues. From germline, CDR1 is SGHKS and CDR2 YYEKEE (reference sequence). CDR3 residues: CASSLPLIGGDTGELFF. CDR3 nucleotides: TGTGCCAGCAGCTTGCCGCTAATCGGTGGTGACACCGGGGAGCTGTTTTTT.

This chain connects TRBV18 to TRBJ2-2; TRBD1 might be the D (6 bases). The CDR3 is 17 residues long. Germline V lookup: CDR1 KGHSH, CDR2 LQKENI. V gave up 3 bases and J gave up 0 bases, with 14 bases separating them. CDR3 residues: CASSPPWGHTNTGELFF. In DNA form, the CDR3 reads TGTGCCAGCTCACCCCCATGGGGGCATACGAACACCGGGGAGCTGTTTTTT.

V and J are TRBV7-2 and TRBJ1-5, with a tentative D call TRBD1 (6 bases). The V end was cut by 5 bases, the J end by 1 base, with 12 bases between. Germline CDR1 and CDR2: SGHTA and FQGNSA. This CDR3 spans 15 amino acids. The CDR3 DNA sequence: TGTGCCAGCAGCCCTACCCAGGGGAGCAATCAGCCCCAGCATTTT. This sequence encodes CASSPTQGSNQPQHF.

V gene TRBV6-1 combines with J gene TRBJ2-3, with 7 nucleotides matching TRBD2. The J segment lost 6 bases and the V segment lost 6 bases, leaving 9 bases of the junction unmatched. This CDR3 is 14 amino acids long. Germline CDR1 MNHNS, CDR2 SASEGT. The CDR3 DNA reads TGTGCCAGCAGAGGAGGCGGGGGAAGTGATACGCAGTATTTT. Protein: CASRGGGGSDTQYF.

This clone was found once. The CDR3 is CASSSGSGSYEQYF. The CDR3 coding sequence is TGTGCCAGCTCCAGCGGGAGCGGCTCCTACGAGCAGTACTTC. The chain links TRBV6-1 to TRBJ2-7, with 8 positions matching TRBD2. The V gene end was trimmed by 8 bases and the J gene end by 0 bases; junction bases not matched to a gene: 6. Per the germline V gene, CDR1 is MNHNS and CDR2 is SASEGT. This CDR3 has 14 residues.